These T cell receptor beta chains were read from a single sample in a study of cytomegalovirus exposure and HLA in healthy donors. Libraries were prepared by immunoSEQ multiplex PCR; TCRdb keeps only in-frame clonotypes and omits some of them. In the table there are 180,000 or so clones, around 80% of which are singletons. Sequenced input: PBMCs. The receptors were sampled from a woman in her thirties in good health and CMV-seronegative. Both conserved end residues are part of each CDR3. The D gene is left open where the match is weak. Clone sizes are given selectively: once, few, many, or a class where the clone is expanded.

CDR3 protein: CASSHGLAGGRNEQFF; CDR3 DNA: TGTGCTAGCAGCCATGGACTAGCGGGGGGCCGGAATGAGCAGTTCTTC; clone size: .; CDR3 length: 16; D gene: TRBD2; J gene: TRBJ2-1; V gene: TRBV7-7
CDR3 protein: CASSLGTRASYNEQFF; CDR3 DNA: TGTGCCAGCAGCTTAGGGACTAGAGCTTCCTACAATGAGCAGTTCTTC; clone size: .; CDR3 length: 16; D gene: TRBD2; J gene: TRBJ2-1; V gene: TRBV11-2
CDR3 protein: CAWTFLGGRDTQYF; CDR3 DNA: TGTGCCTGGACCTTTTTGGGGGGGCGAGATACGCAGTATTTT; clone size: .; CDR3 length: 14; D gene: .; J gene: TRBJ2-3; V gene: TRBV30
CDR3 protein: CASSRRVGGGQGEKLFF; CDR3 DNA: TGCGCCAGCAGCCGCCGAGTTGGCGGAGGACAGGGGGAAAAACTGTTTTTT; clone size: .; CDR3 length: 17; D gene: TRBD1; J gene: TRBJ1-4; V gene: TRBV4-3
CDR3 protein: CASSSDSNSPPHF; CDR3 DNA: TGCGCCAGCAGCTCCGACAGTAATTCACCCCCCCACTTT; clone size: .; CDR3 length: 13; D gene: .; J gene: TRBJ1-6; V gene: TRBV5-1
CDR3 protein: CASSVGQNNSPLHF; CDR3 DNA: TGTGCCAGCAGCGTAGGGCAAAATAATTCACCCCTCCACTTT; clone size: .; CDR3 length: 14; D gene: .; J gene: TRBJ1-6; V gene: TRBV9
CDR3 protein: CASSLEGWNQPQHF; CDR3 DNA: TGCGCCAGCAGCTTGGAGGGGTGGAATCAGCCCCAGCATTTT; clone size: .; CDR3 length: 14; D gene: .; J gene: TRBJ1-5; V gene: TRBV5-1
CDR3 protein: CASRGRGQSLYNEQFF; CDR3 DNA: TGTGCCAGTAGGGGCAGGGGACAGAGTCTCTACAATGAGCAGTTCTTC; clone size: .; CDR3 length: 16; D gene: TRBD1; J gene: TRBJ2-1; V gene: TRBV19
CDR3 protein: CASSLEGSPDTQYF; CDR3 DNA: TGTGCCAGCAGCTTAGAAGGTAGCCCAGATACGCAGTATTTT; clone size: once; CDR3 length: 14; D gene: .; J gene: TRBJ2-3; V gene: TRBV7-9
CDR3 protein: CASSVWGLVSDTQYF; CDR3 DNA: TGTGCCAGCAGCGTATGGGGACTAGTTTCAGATACGCAGTATTTT; clone size: .; CDR3 length: 15; D gene: TRBD2; J gene: TRBJ2-3; V gene: TRBV9
CDR3 protein: CASSLVARSSGGAWDTQYF; CDR3 DNA: TGTGCCAGCAGCTTAGTCGCCCGGTCTAGCGGGGGGGCCTGGGATACGCAGTATTTT; clone size: .; CDR3 length: 19; D gene: TRBD2; J gene: TRBJ2-3; V gene: TRBV11-2
CDR3 protein: CASSQVAGVEKLFF; CDR3 DNA: TGTGCCAGCAGCCAAGTAGCCGGGGTTGAAAAACTGTTTTTT; clone size: .; CDR3 length: 14; D gene: .; J gene: TRBJ1-4; V gene: TRBV14
CDR3 protein: CASSDLGQGEAFF; CDR3 DNA: TGCGCCAGCAGCGACCTAGGACAGGGGGAAGCTTTCTTT; clone size: .; CDR3 length: 13; D gene: TRBD1; J gene: TRBJ1-1; V gene: TRBV5-1
CDR3 protein: CATSSNQGSQHF; CDR3 DNA: TGTGCCACCAGCAGTAACCAGGGGTCCCAGCATTTT; clone size: few; CDR3 length: 12; D gene: .; J gene: TRBJ1-5; V gene: TRBV15
CDR3 protein: CASSGQGFKNTEAFF; CDR3 DNA: TGTGCCAGCAGTGGACAGGGTTTTAAGAACACTGAAGCTTTCTTT; clone size: few; CDR3 length: 15; D gene: TRBD1; J gene: TRBJ1-1; V gene: TRBV6-6
CDR3 protein: CASSGQGSTNEKLFF; CDR3 DNA: TGTGCCAGCAGCGGACAGGGGTCTACTAATGAAAAACTGTTTTTT; clone size: .; CDR3 length: 15; D gene: TRBD1; J gene: TRBJ1-4; V gene: TRBV2
CDR3 protein: CASSLRTSGAYNDPDTQYF; CDR3 DNA: TGTGCCAGCAGCTTAAGGACTAGCGGGGCCTATAATGATCCAGATACGCAGTATTTT; clone size: .; CDR3 length: 19; D gene: TRBD2; J gene: TRBJ2-3; V gene: TRBV7-2
CDR3 protein: CAWSRVQGAFSEIPYGYTF; CDR3 DNA: TGTGCCTGGAGCCGGGTCCAGGGGGCTTTCTCGGAAATCCCTTATGGCTACACCTTC; clone size: .; CDR3 length: 19; D gene: TRBD1; J gene: TRBJ1-2; V gene: TRBV30
CDR3 protein: CASSQDLSLTGEQYF; CDR3 DNA: TGTGCCAGCAGCCAAGATCTGAGCCTTACGGGGGAGCAGTACTTC; clone size: once; CDR3 length: 15; D gene: .; J gene: TRBJ2-7; V gene: TRBV4-2
CDR3 protein: CASSLPGQGSNEQFF; CDR3 DNA: TGTGCCAGCAGCTTACCGGGACAGGGTTCGAATGAGCAGTTCTTC; clone size: .; CDR3 length: 15; D gene: TRBD1; J gene: TRBJ2-1; V gene: TRBV7-6
CDR3 protein: CASSWGQGERPQHF; CDR3 DNA: TGTGCCAGCAGCTGGGGACAGGGGGAACGGCCCCAGCATTTT; clone size: .; CDR3 length: 14; D gene: TRBD1; J gene: TRBJ1-5; V gene: TRBV7-2
CDR3 protein: CASSSGGQGGTEAFF; CDR3 DNA: TGCGCCAGCAGCTCCGGTGGACAGGGGGGGACTGAAGCTTTCTTT; clone size: once; CDR3 length: 15; D gene: TRBD1; J gene: TRBJ1-1; V gene: TRBV5-1
CDR3 protein: CASNSAISGGFYEQYF; CDR3 DNA: TGTGCCAGCAACTCGGCCATTAGCGGGGGGTTCTACGAGCAGTACTTC; clone size: .; CDR3 length: 16; D gene: TRBD2; J gene: TRBJ2-7; V gene: TRBV2
CDR3 protein: CASSPGVDTQYF; CDR3 DNA: TGTGCCAGTAGTCCCGGGGTAGATACGCAGTATTTT; clone size: .; CDR3 length: 12; D gene: .; J gene: TRBJ2-3; V gene: TRBV19
CDR3 protein: CASGFNGRTDTQYF; CDR3 DNA: TGTGCCAGCGGGTTTAACGGGAGAACAGATACGCAGTATTTT; clone size: once; CDR3 length: 14; D gene: .; J gene: TRBJ2-3; V gene: TRBV7-3
CDR3 protein: CASSLAGVEETQYF; CDR3 DNA: TGCGCCAGCAGCTTGGCGGGGGTAGAGGAGACCCAGTACTTC; clone size: once; CDR3 length: 14; D gene: .; J gene: TRBJ2-5; V gene: TRBV5-1
CDR3 protein: CAISDPRPSGGHKQETQYF; CDR3 DNA: TGTGCCATCAGTGACCCGAGGCCTAGCGGGGGCCATAAACAAGAGACCCAGTACTTC; clone size: .; CDR3 length: 19; D gene: TRBD2; J gene: TRBJ2-5; V gene: TRBV10-3
CDR3 protein: CASSIERGSNQPQHF; CDR3 DNA: TGCGCCAGCAGTATTGAACGGGGAAGCAATCAGCCCCAGCATTTT; clone size: .; CDR3 length: 15; D gene: .; J gene: TRBJ1-5; V gene: TRBV10-2
CDR3 protein: CASSERTSGGVRPQYF; CDR3 DNA: TGTGCCAGCAGTGAAAGGACTAGCGGGGGGGTCCGGCCCCAGTACTTC; clone size: .; CDR3 length: 16; D gene: TRBD2; J gene: TRBJ2-5; V gene: TRBV2
CDR3 protein: CASSFTETDPHGYTF; CDR3 DNA: TGTGCCAGCAGTTTTACGGAGACGGATCCGCATGGCTACACCTTC; clone size: .; CDR3 length: 15; D gene: .; J gene: TRBJ1-2; V gene: TRBV6-5
CDR3 protein: CASSPRTGGQETQYF; CDR3 DNA: TGTGCCAGCTCCCCCAGGACAGGGGGCCAAGAGACCCAGTACTTC; clone size: .; CDR3 length: 15; D gene: TRBD1; J gene: TRBJ2-5; V gene: TRBV18
CDR3 protein: CASSLGAGGTEAFF; CDR3 DNA: TGTGCCAGCAGCTTAGGGGCAGGGGGCACTGAAGCTTTCTTT; clone size: .; CDR3 length: 14; D gene: TRBD1; J gene: TRBJ1-1; V gene: TRBV7-2
CDR3 protein: CASSFTGSVSTEAFF; CDR3 DNA: TGTGCCAGCAGCTTCACAGGGTCTGTATCCACTGAAGCTTTCTTT; clone size: .; CDR3 length: 15; D gene: .; J gene: TRBJ1-1; V gene: TRBV11-1
CDR3 protein: CASSLSGGDTQYF; CDR3 DNA: TGTGCCAGCAGCTTATCGGGGGGCGATACGCAGTATTTT; clone size: .; CDR3 length: 13; D gene: .; J gene: TRBJ2-3; V gene: TRBV7-9
CDR3 protein: CASSPGGSSSYEQYF; CDR3 DNA: TGTGCCAGCAGCCCCGGCGGGAGCAGCTCCTACGAGCAGTACTTC; clone size: .; CDR3 length: 15; D gene: TRBD2; J gene: TRBJ2-7; V gene: TRBV7-2
CDR3 protein: CASSLGGHEKLFF; CDR3 DNA: TGTGCCAGCAGCTTAGGGGGGCACGAAAAACTGTTTTTT; clone size: .; CDR3 length: 13; D gene: .; J gene: TRBJ1-4; V gene: TRBV7-9
CDR3 protein: CASSLRDRGLNYGYTF; CDR3 DNA: TGTGCCAGCAGCCTCCGGGACAGGGGGCTTAACTATGGCTACACCTTC; clone size: few; CDR3 length: 16; D gene: .; J gene: TRBJ1-2; V gene: TRBV21-1
CDR3 protein: CASSPWVRDRIVEQYF; CDR3 DNA: TGTGCCAGCAGCCCATGGGTTCGGGACAGGATCGTCGAGCAGTACTTC; clone size: .; CDR3 length: 16; D gene: TRBD1; J gene: TRBJ2-7; V gene: TRBV7-2
CDR3 protein: CASSLAQAYGYTF; CDR3 DNA: TGTGCCAGCAGCTTGGCGCAGGCGTATGGCTACACCTTC; clone size: .; CDR3 length: 13; D gene: .; J gene: TRBJ1-2; V gene: TRBV5-4
CDR3 protein: CASSLVQGDEAFF; CDR3 DNA: TGTGCCAGCAGTTTAGTACAGGGGGATGAAGCTTTCTTT; clone size: .; CDR3 length: 13; D gene: TRBD1; J gene: TRBJ1-1; V gene: TRBV27
CDR3 protein: CASSYGAGLRDYGYTF; CDR3 DNA: TGTGCCAGCAGTTACGGGGCAGGTTTACGAGACTATGGCTACACCTTC; clone size: .; CDR3 length: 16; D gene: .; J gene: TRBJ1-2; V gene: TRBV6-5
CDR3 protein: CASSLSGGNTEAFF; CDR3 DNA: TGTGCCAGCAGTTTATCAGGGGGAAACACTGAAGCTTTCTTT; clone size: few; CDR3 length: 14; D gene: .; J gene: TRBJ1-1; V gene: TRBV27
CDR3 protein: CASSDKGAGEKLFF; CDR3 DNA: TGTGCCAGCAGTGATAAGGGGGCGGGTGAAAAACTGTTTTTT; clone size: .; CDR3 length: 14; D gene: TRBD1; J gene: TRBJ1-4; V gene: TRBV6-1
CDR3 protein: CAWGGITDGPTGELFF; CDR3 DNA: TGTGCCTGGGGGGGCATTACGGACGGACCCACCGGGGAGCTGTTTTTT; clone size: .; CDR3 length: 16; D gene: .; J gene: TRBJ2-2; V gene: TRBV30
CDR3 protein: CASSYSVSATNEKLFF; CDR3 DNA: TGTGCCAGCAGTTACTCGGTCAGCGCAACTAATGAAAAACTGTTTTTT; clone size: .; CDR3 length: 16; D gene: .; J gene: TRBJ1-4; V gene: TRBV6-5
CDR3 protein: CASSQGLDYNEQFF; CDR3 DNA: TGTGCCAGCAGCCAGGGACTAGATTATAATGAGCAGTTCTTC; clone size: .; CDR3 length: 14; D gene: TRBD2; J gene: TRBJ2-1; V gene: TRBV9
CDR3 protein: CASSQDGRGISYEQYF; CDR3 DNA: TGCGCCAGCAGCCAAGATGGCAGGGGAATATCCTACGAGCAGTACTTC; clone size: .; CDR3 length: 16; D gene: .; J gene: TRBJ2-7; V gene: TRBV4-3
CDR3 protein: CASSFSGGARPEQFF; CDR3 DNA: TGTGCCAGCAGCTTCAGCGGGGGGGCCCGCCCGGAGCAGTTCTTC; clone size: .; CDR3 length: 15; D gene: TRBD2; J gene: TRBJ2-1; V gene: TRBV7-3
CDR3 protein: CASSPGTPDETQYF; CDR3 DNA: TGTGCCAGCAGCCCGGGGACACCTGACGAGACCCAGTACTTC; clone size: .; CDR3 length: 14; D gene: .; J gene: TRBJ2-5; V gene: TRBV5-6
CDR3 protein: CASSHPRPSGGRSYEQYF; CDR3 DNA: TGTGCCAGCAGCCACCCGAGGCCGAGCGGGGGACGGTCCTACGAGCAGTACTTC; clone size: .; CDR3 length: 18; D gene: TRBD2; J gene: TRBJ2-7; V gene: TRBV4-2
CDR3 protein: CASSQDPRGDYQPQHF; CDR3 DNA: TGCGCCAGCAGCCAAGATCCCAGGGGAGATTATCAGCCCCAGCATTTT; clone size: .; CDR3 length: 16; D gene: .; J gene: TRBJ1-5; V gene: TRBV4-1
CDR3 protein: CASSLGQGISYEQYF; CDR3 DNA: TGTGCCAGCAGCTTGGGACAGGGTATCTCCTACGAGCAGTACTTC; clone size: .; CDR3 length: 15; D gene: TRBD1; J gene: TRBJ2-7; V gene: TRBV6-5
CDR3 protein: CASSLVTGNYNSPLHF; CDR3 DNA: TGTGCCAGCAGCTTGGTGACAGGAAACTATAATTCACCCCTCCACTTT; clone size: .; CDR3 length: 16; D gene: .; J gene: TRBJ1-6; V gene: TRBV5-6
CDR3 protein: CASTVLGAEKLFF; CDR3 DNA: TGTGCCAGTACAGTTCTAGGGGCTGAAAAACTGTTTTTT; clone size: .; CDR3 length: 13; D gene: .; J gene: TRBJ1-4; V gene: TRBV19